The TCR beta chain described here comes from a study of shared clonotypes between healthy human individuals. This CDR3 has 17 amino acids. The germline gives CDR1 SGHTA, CDR2 FQGNSA. With 5 bases clipped from V and 2 bases from J, the junction kept 12 bases outside the gene matches. Sequencing used immunoSEQ multiplex PCR; TCRdb keeps in-frame clones, though not all of them. The sample contains roughly 2.2 million clones, 85% to 95% of which appear only once. This TCR came from a man between 18 and 35 years old in good health. Some clones in this sample may be carry-over from other donors' samples. Input material: naive CD4+ T cells from PBMCs. The subset denotes: CD45RA+ positively selected. The chain links TRBV7-2 to TRBJ2-3, with 8 bases that match TRBD2. The CDR3 bases are TGTGCCAGCAGCCAAGGGGCAGGGACTAGAATCACAGATACGCAGTATTTT. Translated, it gives CASSQGAGTRITDTQYF.